These 11 T cell receptor beta chains were sequenced from one sample in a study of T-cell memory formation after mild COVID-19. TCRdb reprocessed the 5' RACE reads with MiXCR, giving one entry per CDR3 protein. The sample records around 250,000 distinct CDR3 sequences, around 17% being singletons. The sequenced sample consisted of PBMCs or a T cell subset sorted from them (not recorded which). The source of these receptors is a man aged 18 to 30 who had mild COVID-19 (a few samples of this study predate the infection). Cell type and time point are not known.

This clonotype appeared a few times. V usage is TRBV19 and J usage is TRBJ2-7; 13 positions agree with TRBD2. V was pared by 5 bases and J by 6 bases, with 4 bases of the junction left unmatched. The CDR3 runs 14 residues. CDR1 and CDR2 from the germline V gene are LNHDA and SQIVND (reference sequence). For the CDR3, the DNA is TGTGCCAGTAGTGCGGGACTAGCGGGGTTCGAGCAGTACTTC. Protein sequence: CASSAGLAGFEQYF.

There are a few counts of this clonotype. The chain carries TRBV5-1 and TRBJ2-4; D gene ambiguous. Trimming stripped 0 bases from V and 6 bases from J, with 16 bases between. The CDR3 length is 16 residues. CDR1 SGHRS and CDR2 YFSETQ come from the germline V gene. Here the CDR3 reads CASSLGGSIGINIQYF. The CDR3, as DNA: TGCGCCAGCAGCTTGGGGGGTTCGATCGGTATAAACATTCAGTACTTC.

Only one count was recorded for this clonotype. This chain links TRBV6-2 or TRBV6-3 with TRBJ2-1; TRBD2 matches 11 bases. V shed 8 bases and J 5 bases; nucleotides not matched to a gene: 8. Germline-derived CDR1 and CDR2 are MNHEY and SVGEGT. This CDR3 has 15 amino acids. The CDR3 loop is CASSYSGGADNEQFF. The CDR3 DNA reads TGTGCCAGCTCTTATAGCGGGGGGGCCGACAATGAGCAGTTCTTC.

The V gene is TRBV5-1, the J gene TRBJ2-1, with TRBD2 identical over 12 bases. The germline V gene has CDR1 SGHRS and CDR2 YFSETQ. This CDR3 has 15 amino acids. Trimming cost V 0 bases and J 6 bases; bases outside gene matches: 1. DNA for the CDR3: TGCGCCAGCAGCTTGGCGACTAGCGGGGGCAATGAGCAGTTCTTC. This sequence encodes CASSLATSGGNEQFF.

The chain carries TRBV7-9 and TRBJ1-1; tentative D call: TRBD1 (6 bases). The germline V gene has CDR1 SEHNR and CDR2 FQNEAQ (reference sequence). Trimming cost V 5 bases and J 7 bases, with 20 bases left between them. CDR3 length: 15 amino acids. The CDR3 nucleotides read TGTGCCAGCAGCCTGGGGACAACGGGCATGGTTGAAGCTTTCTTT. This codes for CASSLGTTGMVEAFF.

The rearrangement links TRBV3-1 to TRBJ2-7, with 7 nucleotides matching TRBD1. This CDR3 has 15 residues. With 0 bases clipped from V and 6 bases from J, the junction kept 8 bases outside the gene matches. CDR1 LGHDT and CDR2 YNNKEL come from the germline V gene (reference sequence). CDR3 nucleotide sequence: TGTGCCAGCAGCCAAGATACACAGGGGTACGGCGAGCAGTACTTC. Its protein is CASSQDTQGYGEQYF.

This sequence joins TRBV5-1 and TRBJ1-1; D perhaps matches TRBD1 (6 bases). The CDR3 is made up of 15 amino acids. Trimming removed 4 bases at V and 1 base at J, with 14 bases between. Germline V gene sequence: CDR1 SGHRS, CDR2 YFSETQ. The CDR3: CASSPVGGQNTEAFF. As DNA, the CDR3 is TGCGCCAGCAGCCCCGTGGGGGGGCAGAACACTGAAGCTTTCTTT.

The chain has TRBV5-6 and TRBJ2-3; possible D gene TRBD2, 6 bases. The length of the CDR3 is 18 residues. V was pared by 1 base and J by 2 bases, with 20 bases between. Germline V CDR1 and CDR2: SGHDT, YYEEEE. CDR3 region: CASSLRIGRDLFTDTQYF. Written as DNA, the CDR3 is TGTGCCAGCAGCTTGAGAATCGGGCGGGACCTTTTCACAGATACGCAGTATTTT.

The genes are TRBV19 and TRBJ1-1; 8 nucleotides line up with TRBD1. The CDR3 totals 16 residues. In germline, CDR1 is LNHDA, CDR2 SQIVND (reference sequence). V lost 5 bases, J lost 3 bases, and 11 bases stayed unmatched. The CDR3 bases are TGTGCCAGTAGTCCCCGGACAGGGTCTAGGGACACTGAAGCTTTCTTT. Protein sequence: CASSPRTGSRDTEAFF.

This clonotype was counted a few times. The chain has TRBV20-1 and TRBJ2-3, with a weak D call TRBD2 (7 bases). CDR3 length: 14 residues. The germline V gene encodes CDR1 DFQATT and CDR2 SNEGSKA (reference sequence). V was clipped by 3 bases and J by 7 bases, with 17 bases between them. The CDR3 reads CSASGGPTMYTQYF. CDR3 coding DNA: TGCAGTGCTAGCGGGGGGCCCACTATGTATACGCAGTATTTT.

This CDR3 reads CASSLGLVLEEQFF. The DNA for the CDR3 is TGCGCCAGCAGCTTAGGGCTAGTACTAGAAGAGCAGTTCTTC. The chain carries TRBV5-1 and TRBJ2-1, with D perhaps matching TRBD2 (5 bases). The CDR3 extends over 14 amino acids. V shed 2 bases and J shed 10 bases, with 16 bases lying between them. Germline V gene data show CDR1 as SGHRS and CDR2 as YFSETQ.